Included here is one T cell receptor beta chain sequence, with context. The data were produced by immunoSEQ multiplex PCR, yet TCRdb's version contains in-frame clones alone and is incomplete. The sample yields about 1.5 million clones, approximately 98% seen once. The CDR3 contains 15 residues. V was pared by 4 bases and J by 5 bases, with 11 bases of the junction left unmatched. CDR1 is SGHRS, CDR2 YFSETQ, per germline. Division of CD4+ cells produced a CD45RA+ naive subset and a CD45RA-negative memory subset. The data derive from a study of shared clonotypes between healthy human individuals. V is TRBV5-1 and J is TRBJ2-7; 8 bases match TRBD1. The sample comprised naive CD4+ T cells sorted from blood. Indicated subset: CD45RA+ positively selected. The origin of this receptor is a man aged 25-45 years in good health. In DNA form, the CDR3 reads TGCGCCAGCAGCGGGTTGGGACAGGCTTACGACGAGCAGTACTTC. Translated: CASSGLGQAYDEQYF.